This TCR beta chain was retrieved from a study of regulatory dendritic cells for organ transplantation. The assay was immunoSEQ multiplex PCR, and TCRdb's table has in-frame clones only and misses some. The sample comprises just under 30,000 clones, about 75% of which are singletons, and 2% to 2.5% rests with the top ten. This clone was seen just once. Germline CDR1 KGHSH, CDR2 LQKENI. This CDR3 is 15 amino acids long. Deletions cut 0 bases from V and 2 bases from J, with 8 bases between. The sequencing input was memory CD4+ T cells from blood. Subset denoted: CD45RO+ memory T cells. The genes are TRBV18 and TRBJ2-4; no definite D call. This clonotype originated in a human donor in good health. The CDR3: CASSPPGLTKNIQYF. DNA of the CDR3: TGTGCCAGCTCACCACCGGGGTTGACCAAAAACATTCAGTACTTC.